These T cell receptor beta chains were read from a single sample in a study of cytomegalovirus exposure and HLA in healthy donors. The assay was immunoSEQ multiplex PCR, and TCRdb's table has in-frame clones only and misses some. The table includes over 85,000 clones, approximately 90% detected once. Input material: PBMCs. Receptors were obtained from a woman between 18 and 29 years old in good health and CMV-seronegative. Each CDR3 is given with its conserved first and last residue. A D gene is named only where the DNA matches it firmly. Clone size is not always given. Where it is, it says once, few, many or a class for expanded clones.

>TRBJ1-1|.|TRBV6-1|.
TGTGCCAGCCCGAAAGGACATTTGACTGAAGCTTTCTTT
CASPKGHLTEAFF
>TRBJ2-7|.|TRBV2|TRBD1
TGTGCCAGCAGTGAAGCGGGCAGGGGGCGTTACGAGCAGTACTTC
CASSEAGRGRYEQYF
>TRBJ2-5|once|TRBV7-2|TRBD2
TGTGCCAGCAGCTTAGCGGCGCGGTGGGAGGGAGAGGAGACCCAGTACTTC
CASSLAARWEGEETQYF
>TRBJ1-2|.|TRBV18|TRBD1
TGTGCCAGCTCACCACGGCCTGGACAGGGGGCTTATAGCCATGGCTACACCTTC
CASSPRPGQGAYSHGYTF
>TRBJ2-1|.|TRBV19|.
TGTGCCAGCGCGAGGGTCTCCTACAATGAGCAGTTCTTC
CASARVSYNEQFF
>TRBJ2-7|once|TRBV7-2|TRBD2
TGTGCCAGCAGCTTAGCGCTTTTGCGGGGGGCGCCCTACGAGCAGTACTTC
CASSLALLRGAPYEQYF
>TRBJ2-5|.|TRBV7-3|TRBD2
TGTGCCAGCAGCTCGGGACTAGCGGGAATGGAGACCCAGTACTTC
CASSSGLAGMETQYF
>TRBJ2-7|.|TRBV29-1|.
TGCAGCGTTGCTAAGATGAGAGGCTCCTACGAGCAGTACTTC
CSVAKMRGSYEQYF
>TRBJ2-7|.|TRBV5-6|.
TGTGCCAGCAGCTTTAGGGGTACCTACGAGCAGTACTTC
CASSFRGTYEQYF
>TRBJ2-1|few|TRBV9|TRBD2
TGTGCCAGCAGCGTAGGACTAGCGGGAGGGCCTCGGTACAATGAGCAGTTCTTC
CASSVGLAGGPRYNEQFF
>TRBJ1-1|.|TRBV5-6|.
TGTGCCAGCAGCTTTGTAGGGGTGGGCACTGAAGCTTTCTTT
CASSFVGVGTEAFF
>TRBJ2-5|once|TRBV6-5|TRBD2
TGTGCCAGCAGTTCCTTAAGCGGGAGGCGGGAGACCCAGTACTTC
CASSSLSGRRETQYF
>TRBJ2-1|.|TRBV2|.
TGTGCCAGCAGTGTTTTCAGCTCCTACAATGAGCAGTTCTTC
CASSVFSSYNEQFF
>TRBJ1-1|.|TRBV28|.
TGTGCCAGCAGTTTGGAGTCAAACACTGAAGCTTTCTTT
CASSLESNTEAFF
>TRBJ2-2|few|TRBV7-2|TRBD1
TGTGCCAGCAGCCGACAGGGGACCGGGGAGCTGTTTTTT
CASSRQGTGELFF
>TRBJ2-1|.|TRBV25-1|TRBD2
TGTGCCAGCCAGCAACGGACTAGCGGCTACAATGAGCAGTTCTTC
CASQQRTSGYNEQFF
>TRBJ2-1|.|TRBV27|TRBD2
TGTGCCAGCAGTGGACTAGCGGGAGTGGTTCGTGAGCAGTTCTTC
CASSGLAGVVREQFF
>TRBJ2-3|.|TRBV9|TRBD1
TGTGCCAGCAGCCCAGGGACAGGAGTTGGAGATACGCAGTATTTT
CASSPGTGVGDTQYF
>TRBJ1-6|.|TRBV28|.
TGTGCCAGCAGTTTGACCTGGGGCAATTCACCCCTCCACTTT
CASSLTWGNSPLHF
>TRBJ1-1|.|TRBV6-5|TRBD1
TGTGCCAGCAGTTCCCCCGAGACAGGGTACGCTTTCTTT
CASSSPETGYAFF
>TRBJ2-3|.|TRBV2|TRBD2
TGTGCCAGCAGTGAATACGGCGGGGGGGCTGGAGATACGCAGTATTTT
CASSEYGGGAGDTQYF
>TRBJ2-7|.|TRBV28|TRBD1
TGTGCCAGCAGTGGACAGGGAGAAACGGGAGAGCAGTACTTC
CASSGQGETGEQYF
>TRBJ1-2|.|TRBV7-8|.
TGTGCCAGCAGCCCTTTTCGTGGCTCAAACTATGGCTACACCTTC
CASSPFRGSNYGYTF
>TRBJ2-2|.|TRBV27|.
TGTGCCAGCAGTGTCCTGCCCAGGGTCACCGGGGAGCTGTTTTTT
CASSVLPRVTGELFF
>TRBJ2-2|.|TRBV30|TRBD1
TGTGCCTGGAGTGCGACAGGGTCCGGGGAGCTGTTTTTT
CAWSATGSGELFF
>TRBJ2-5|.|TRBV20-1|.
TGCAGTGCTAGTAGGACACGCACCCAGTACTTC
CSASRTRTQYF
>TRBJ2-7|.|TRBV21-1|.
TGTGCCAGCAGCACGACAGCGGGAGTAAGGTACGAGCAGTACTTC
CASSTTAGVRYEQYF
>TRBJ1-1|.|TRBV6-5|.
TGTGTCCTAGTTACTGATTACAACACTGAAGCTTTCTTT
CVLVTDYNTEAFF
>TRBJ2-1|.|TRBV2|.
TGTGCCAGCGAAGCCCTTGCGGACAGAGGTGAGCAGTTCTTC
CASEALADRGEQFF
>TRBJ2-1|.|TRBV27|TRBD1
TGTGCCAGCAGTTCAGCGACAGGGCCCTACAATGAGCAGTTCTTC
CASSSATGPYNEQFF